This T cell receptor (beta chain) originates from a study of control samples from healthy donors and cancer patients. CDR3 length: 14 amino acids. CDR1 and CDR2 from the germline V gene are ENHRY and SYGVKD. V lost 6 bases and J lost 3, with 14 bases in between. TCRdb's copy holds only in-frame clones and misses some; the assay was immunoSEQ multiplex PCR. Of 75,000 to 100,000 clones in the sample, roughly 92% were seen once. The receptor comes from a human donor in good health. The donor label of this sample is uncertain. The specimen sequenced was blood. The J gene is TRBJ1-2, the V gene TRBV10-3; D perhaps matches TRBD1 (6 bases). CDR3 amino acids: CAIRKQGSDYGYTF. The DNA of the CDR3 is TGTGCCATCAGGAAACAGGGATCGGACTATGGCTACACCTTC.